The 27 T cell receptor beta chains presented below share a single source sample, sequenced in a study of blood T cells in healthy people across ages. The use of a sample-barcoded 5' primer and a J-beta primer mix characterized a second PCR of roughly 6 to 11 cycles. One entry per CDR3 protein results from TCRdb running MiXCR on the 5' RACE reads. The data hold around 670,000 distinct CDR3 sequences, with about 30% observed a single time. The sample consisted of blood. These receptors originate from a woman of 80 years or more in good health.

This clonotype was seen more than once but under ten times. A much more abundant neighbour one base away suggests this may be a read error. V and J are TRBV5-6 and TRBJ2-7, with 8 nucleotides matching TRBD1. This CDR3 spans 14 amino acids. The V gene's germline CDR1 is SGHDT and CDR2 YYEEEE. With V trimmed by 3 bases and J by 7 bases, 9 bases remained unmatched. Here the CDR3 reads CASSCSGTGGEQYF. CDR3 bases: TGTGCCAGCAGCTGCTCCGGGACAGGAGGGGAGCAGTACTTC.

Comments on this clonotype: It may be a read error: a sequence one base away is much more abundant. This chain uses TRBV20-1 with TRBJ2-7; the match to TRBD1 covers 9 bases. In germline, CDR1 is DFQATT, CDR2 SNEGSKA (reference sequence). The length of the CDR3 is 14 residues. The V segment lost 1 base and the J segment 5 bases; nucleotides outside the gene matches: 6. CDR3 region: CSARGRRTGDEQYV. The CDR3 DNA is TGCAGTGCTAGAGGAAGACGGACAGGGGACGAGCAGTACGTC.

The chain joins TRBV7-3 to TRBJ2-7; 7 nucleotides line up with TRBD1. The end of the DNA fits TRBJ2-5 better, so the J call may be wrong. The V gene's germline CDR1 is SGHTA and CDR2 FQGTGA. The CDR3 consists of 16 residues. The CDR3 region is CASRRSPRQGWETQYF. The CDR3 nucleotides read TGTGCCAGCCGAAGATCCCCCAGACAGGGATGGGAGACCCAGTACTTC.

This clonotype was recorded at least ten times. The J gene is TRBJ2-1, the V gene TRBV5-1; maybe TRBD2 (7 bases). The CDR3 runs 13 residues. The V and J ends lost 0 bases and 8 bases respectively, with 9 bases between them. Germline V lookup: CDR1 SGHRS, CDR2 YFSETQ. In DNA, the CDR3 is TGCGCCAGCAGCTTGGTAGGGGGGGATGAGCAGTTCTTC. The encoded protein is CASSLVGGDEQFF.

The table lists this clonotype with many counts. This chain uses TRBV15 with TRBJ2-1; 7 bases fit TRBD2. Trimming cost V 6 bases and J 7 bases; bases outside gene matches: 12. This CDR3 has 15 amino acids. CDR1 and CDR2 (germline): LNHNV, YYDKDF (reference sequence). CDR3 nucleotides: TGTGCCACCAGTGGGGGGGGAGCTTTAGGGAATGAGCAGTTCTTC. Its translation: CATSGGGALGNEQFF.

CDR3 region: CSAPGNAEAFF. Here the CDR3 DNA reads TGCAGTGCTCCCGGCAACGCTGAAGCTTTCTTT. The rearrangement links TRBV20-1 to TRBJ1-1; D gene unclear. Germline CDR1 reads DFQATT; CDR2 reads SNEGSKA (reference sequence). The V gene lost 5 bases and the J gene lost 6 bases, with 10 bases spanning the gap. This CDR3 has 11 residues.

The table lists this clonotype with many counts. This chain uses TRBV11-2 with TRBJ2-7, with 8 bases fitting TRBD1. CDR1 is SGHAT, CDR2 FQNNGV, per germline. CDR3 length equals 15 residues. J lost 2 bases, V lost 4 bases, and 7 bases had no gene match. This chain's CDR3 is CASSSGQGWTYEQYF. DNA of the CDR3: TGTGCCAGCAGCTCTGGACAGGGTTGGACCTACGAGCAGTACTTC.

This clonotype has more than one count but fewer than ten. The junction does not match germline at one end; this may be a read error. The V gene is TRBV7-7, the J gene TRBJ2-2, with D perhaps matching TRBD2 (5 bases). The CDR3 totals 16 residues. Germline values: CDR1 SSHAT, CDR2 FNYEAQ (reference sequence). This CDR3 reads CASSLALPKHTGELFF. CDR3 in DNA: TGTGCTAGCAGCTTAGCGCTCCCAAAGCATACCGGGGAGCTGTTTTTT.

The CDR3 region is CATSTSGSMGYEQYF. The DNA for the CDR3 is TGTGCCACCAGCACTTCAGGGAGCATGGGCTACGAGCAGTACTTC. V usage is TRBV15 and J usage is TRBJ2-7, with D possibly called TRBD1 or TRBD2 (5 bases each). Per the germline V gene, CDR1 is LNHNV and CDR2 is YYDKDF (reference sequence). The CDR3 runs to 15 residues. V lost 4 bases to trimming and J lost 3 bases, with 16 bases between them. Together with reference TRBV15 and TRBJ2-7, the CDR3 gives the full variable domain: DAMVIQNPRYQVTQFGKPVTLSCSQTLNHNVMYWYQQKSSQAPKLLFHYYDKDFNNEADTPDNFQSRRPNTSFCFLDIRSPGLGDTAMYLCATSTSGSMGYEQYFGPGTRLTVT.

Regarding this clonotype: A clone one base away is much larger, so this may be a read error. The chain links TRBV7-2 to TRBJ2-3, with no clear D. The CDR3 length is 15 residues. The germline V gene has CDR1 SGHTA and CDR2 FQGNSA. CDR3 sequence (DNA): TGTGCCAGCAGCTCCTTAGTGATTGGCACAGATACGCGGTATTTT. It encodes CASSSLVIGTDTRYF.

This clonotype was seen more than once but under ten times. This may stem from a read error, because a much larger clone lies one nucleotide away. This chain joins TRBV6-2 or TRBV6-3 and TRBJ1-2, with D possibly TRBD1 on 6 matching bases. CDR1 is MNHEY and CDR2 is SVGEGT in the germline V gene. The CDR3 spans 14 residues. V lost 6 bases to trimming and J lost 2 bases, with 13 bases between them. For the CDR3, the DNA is TGTGCCAGCAGGTACGCCGGACAGAACTATGGCTACACCTTC. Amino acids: CASRYAGQNYGYTF.

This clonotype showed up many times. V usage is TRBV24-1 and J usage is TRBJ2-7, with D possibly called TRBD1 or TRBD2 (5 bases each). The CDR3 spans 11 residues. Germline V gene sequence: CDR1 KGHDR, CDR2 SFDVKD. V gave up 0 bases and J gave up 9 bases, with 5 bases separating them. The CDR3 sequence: CATSDLGGQYF. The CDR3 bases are TGTGCCACCAGTGATTTGGGGGGGCAGTACTTC.

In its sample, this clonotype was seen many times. The CDR3 region has the DNA TGCAGTGCTAGTTCTGGGGGGGGGCTCTACGAGCAGTACTTC. This sequence encodes CSASSGGGLYEQYF. The chain couples TRBV20-1 to TRBJ2-7, with D maybe TRBD2 (7 bases). Germline CDR1 reads DFQATT; CDR2 reads SNEGSKA (reference sequence). Trimming took off 3 bases at V and 3 bases at J, with 15 bases between the two ends. The CDR3 has 14 amino acids.

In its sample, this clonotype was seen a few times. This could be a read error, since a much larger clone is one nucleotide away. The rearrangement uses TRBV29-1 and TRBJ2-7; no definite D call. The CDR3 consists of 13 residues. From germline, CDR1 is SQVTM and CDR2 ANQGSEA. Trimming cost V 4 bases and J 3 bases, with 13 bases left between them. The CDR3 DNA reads TGCAGCGTTGGTGGGCGAAGTGGCTACGAGCAGTACTTC. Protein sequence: CSVGGRSGYEQYF.

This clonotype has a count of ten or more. The CDR3 DNA sequence: TGTGCCAGCAGTGATTTCAGGGTACACACAGAGACCCAGTACTTC. Amino acids: CASSDFRVHTETQYF. The rearrangement joins TRBV25-1 to TRBJ2-5; D perhaps matches TRBD1 (5 bases). Germline V gives CDR1 MGHDK, CDR2 SYGVNS. The CDR3 covers 15 residues. The V gene lost 3 bases and the J gene lost 4 bases, with 15 bases spanning the gap.

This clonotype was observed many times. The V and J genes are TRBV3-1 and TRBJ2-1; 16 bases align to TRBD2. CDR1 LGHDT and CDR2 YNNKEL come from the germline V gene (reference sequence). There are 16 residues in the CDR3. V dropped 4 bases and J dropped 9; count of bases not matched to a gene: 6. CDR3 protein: CASSPGLAGGWGEQFF. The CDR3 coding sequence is TGTGCCAGCAGCCCGGGACTAGCGGGGGGGTGGGGTGAGCAGTTCTTC.

The CDR3 nucleotides are TGTGCCAGCAGTGGCAAAAGGACCTTGAACACTGAAGCTTTCTTT. Amino acids: CASSGKRTLNTEAFF. The chain recombines TRBV2 with TRBJ1-1; no firm D call. V lost 4 bases and J 0 bases, leaving 12 bases between the germline ends. Per germline, CDR1 SNHLY and CDR2 FYNNEI. The CDR3 is made up of 15 amino acids.

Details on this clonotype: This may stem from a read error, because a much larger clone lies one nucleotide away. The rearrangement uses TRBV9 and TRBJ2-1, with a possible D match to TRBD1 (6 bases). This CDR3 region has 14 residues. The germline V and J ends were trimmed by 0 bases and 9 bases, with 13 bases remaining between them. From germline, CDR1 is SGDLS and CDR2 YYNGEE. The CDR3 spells CASSVAGRGAEQFF. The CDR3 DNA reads TGTGCCAGCAGCGTAGCTGGCAGGGGCGCTGAGCAGTTCTTC.

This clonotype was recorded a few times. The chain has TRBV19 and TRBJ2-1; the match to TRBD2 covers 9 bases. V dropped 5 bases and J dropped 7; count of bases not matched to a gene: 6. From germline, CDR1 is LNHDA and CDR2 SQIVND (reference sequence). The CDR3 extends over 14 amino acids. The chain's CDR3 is CASSGVAGANEQFF. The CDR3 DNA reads TGTGCCAGTAGTGGGGTAGCGGGGGCAAATGAGCAGTTCTTC.

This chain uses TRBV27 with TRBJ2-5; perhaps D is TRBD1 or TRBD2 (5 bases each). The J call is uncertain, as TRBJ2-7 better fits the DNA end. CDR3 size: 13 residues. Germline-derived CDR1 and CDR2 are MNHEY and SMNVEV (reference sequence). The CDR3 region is CASSSGPFYEQYF. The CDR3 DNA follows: TGTGCCAGCAGCTCGGGGCCCTTCTACGAGCAGTACTTC.

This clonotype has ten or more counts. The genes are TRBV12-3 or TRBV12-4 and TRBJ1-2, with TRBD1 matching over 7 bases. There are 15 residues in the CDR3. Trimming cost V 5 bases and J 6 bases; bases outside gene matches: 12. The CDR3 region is CASSPTPSGGNGYTF. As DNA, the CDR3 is TGTGCCAGCAGTCCAACACCGTCAGGGGGGAATGGCTACACCTTC.

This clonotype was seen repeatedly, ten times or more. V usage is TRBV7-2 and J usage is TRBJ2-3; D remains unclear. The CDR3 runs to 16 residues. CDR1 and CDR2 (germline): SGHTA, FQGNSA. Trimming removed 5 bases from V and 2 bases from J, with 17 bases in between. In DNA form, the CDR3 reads TGTGCCAGCAGCCCCGCAGCCGCAGTGCCCACAGATACGCAGTATTTT. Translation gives CASSPAAAVPTDTQYF.

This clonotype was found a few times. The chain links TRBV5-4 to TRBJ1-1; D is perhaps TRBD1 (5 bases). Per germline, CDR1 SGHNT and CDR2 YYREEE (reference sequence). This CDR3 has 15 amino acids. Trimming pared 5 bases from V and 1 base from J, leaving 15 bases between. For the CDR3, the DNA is TGTGCCAGCAGGCAAATATCGACAGAGAACACTGAAGCTTTCTTT. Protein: CASRQISTENTEAFF.

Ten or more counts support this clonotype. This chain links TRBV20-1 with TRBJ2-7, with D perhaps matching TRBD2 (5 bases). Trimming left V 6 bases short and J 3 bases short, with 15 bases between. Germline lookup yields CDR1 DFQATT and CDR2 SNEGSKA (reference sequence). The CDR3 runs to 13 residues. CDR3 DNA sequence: TGCAGTGCCACCCGGTCGGCGGGCTACGAGCAGTACTTC. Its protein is CSATRSAGYEQYF.

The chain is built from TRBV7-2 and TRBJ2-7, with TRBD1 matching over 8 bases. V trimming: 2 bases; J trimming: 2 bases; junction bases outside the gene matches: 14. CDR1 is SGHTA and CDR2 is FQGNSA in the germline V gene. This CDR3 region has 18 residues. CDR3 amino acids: CASSLNPDRQGNPYEQYF. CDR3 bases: TGTGCCAGCAGCTTAAACCCCGACCGACAGGGGAATCCCTACGAGCAGTACTTC.

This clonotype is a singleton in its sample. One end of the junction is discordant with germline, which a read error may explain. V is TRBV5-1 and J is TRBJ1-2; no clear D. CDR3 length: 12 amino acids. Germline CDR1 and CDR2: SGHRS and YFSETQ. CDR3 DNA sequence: TGCGCCAGCAGCTTGGGGAGCTATGGCGACACCTTC. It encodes CASSLGSYGDTF. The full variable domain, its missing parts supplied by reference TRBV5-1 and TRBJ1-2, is KAGVTQTPRYLIKTRGQQVTLSCSPISGHRSVSWYQQTPGQGLQFLFEYFSETQRNKGNFPGRFSGRQFSNSRSEMNVSTLELGDSALYLCASSLGSYGDTFGSGTRLTVV.

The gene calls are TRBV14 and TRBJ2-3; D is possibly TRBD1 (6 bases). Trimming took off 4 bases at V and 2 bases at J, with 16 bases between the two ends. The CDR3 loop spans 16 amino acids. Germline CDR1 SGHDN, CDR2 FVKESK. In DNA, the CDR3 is TGTGCCAGCAGCCGAGCCCTGAGGGGGTACACAGATACGCAGTATTTT. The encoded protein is CASSRALRGYTDTQYF.